This passage covers 20 T cell receptor beta chains from one sample sequenced in a study of cytomegalovirus exposure and HLA in healthy donors (TCRdb year 2017). The protocol used for the library was the immunoSEQ multiplex PCR assay. The multiplex PCR relied on a mix of 60 forward primers for TCR Vbeta segments and 13 reverse primers for TCR Jbeta segments. Sourced from immuneACCESS, this table was stored by TCRdb with only in-frame sequences that have V and J called. A share of the clones is absent; for the studies checked, an unresolved V gene accounts for under half, and the remainder has no known explanation. Within this sample are about 100,000 clones, with about 85% of them counted one time only. The ten biggest clones cover around 2.3% of the sample. The sequenced material came from PBMCs. The receptors originated from a man aged 25-45 years in good health and CMV-seronegative.

The chain carries TRBV6-1 and TRBJ1-1; 8 bases map to TRBD1. Unmatched junction bases numbered 4, after V lost 9 bases and J lost 4 bases. The CDR3 has 12 residues. The germline V gene has CDR1 MNHNS and CDR2 SASEGT. The CDR3 spells CASYTGGTEAFF. As DNA, the CDR3 is TGTGCCAGTTATACAGGGGGCACTGAAGCTTTCTTT.

The chain combines TRBV5-1 with TRBJ2-7, with 10 bases matching TRBD1. CDR1 SGHRS and CDR2 YFSETQ come from the germline V gene. Trimming at V came to 4 bases and at J to 8 bases, leaving 3 bases not matched to a gene. CDR3 size: 12 residues. DNA for the CDR3: TGCGCCAGCAGCGAGGGACAGGGGAAGCAGTACTTC. The encoded protein is CASSEGQGKQYF.

This clone was picked up a small number of times. This chain connects TRBV7-9 to TRBJ2-4; maybe TRBD2 (5 bases). The CDR3 is made up of 13 amino acids. Germline V CDR1 and CDR2: SEHNR, FQNEAQ (reference sequence). V lost 7 bases to trimming and J lost 8 bases, with 15 bases between them. The CDR3 protein is CASKADPRDIQYF. The CDR3 DNA reads TGTGCCAGCAAGGCGGACCCGAGGGACATTCAGTACTTC. Full variable domain (outside the CDR3, taken from reference TRBV7-9 and TRBJ2-4): DTGVSQNPRHKITKRGQNVTFRCDPISEHNRLYWYRQTLGQGPEFLTYFQNEAQLEKSRLLSDRFSAERPKGSFSTLEIQRTEQGDSAMYLCASKADPRDIQYFGAGTRLSVL.

In this sample, this clone turned up once. The genes are TRBV7-9 and TRBJ1-5; 7 bases match TRBD1. The V segment lost 1 base and the J segment 9 bases; nucleotides outside the gene matches: 6. This CDR3 has 14 amino acids. Germline CDR1 reads SEHNR; CDR2 reads FQNEAQ (reference sequence). CDR3 sequence reads: CASSLGGRGWPQHF. CDR3 nucleotide sequence: TGTGCCAGCAGCTTAGGGGGCAGGGGGTGGCCCCAGCATTTT.

The V call is TRBV10-1, the J call TRBJ2-1, with TRBD2 matching over 13 bases. V lost 6 bases and J lost 5; bases outside the gene matches: 4. Germline V gene sequence: CDR1 WNHNN, CDR2 SYGVQD (reference sequence). This CDR3 has 15 amino acids. The CDR3 DNA is TGCGCCAGCAGGCCAGGGACTAGCGGGAACAATGAGCAGTTCTTC. This encodes CASRPGTSGNNEQFF.

V is TRBV14 and J is TRBJ2-7; perhaps TRBD2 as D (6 bases). This CDR3 spans 16 amino acids. The V gene's germline CDR1 is SGHDN and CDR2 FVKESK. V lost 0 bases and J lost 2, with 14 bases in between. This CDR3 is CASSQDNRENPYEQYF. The DNA for the CDR3 is TGTGCCAGCAGCCAAGATAATCGGGAGAACCCCTACGAGCAGTACTTC. Using reference TRBV14 and TRBJ2-7 for the parts outside the CDR3, the full variable domain is EAGVTQFPSHSVIEKGQTVTLRCDPISGHDNLYWYRRVMGKEIKFLLHFVKESKQDESGMPNNRFLAERTGGTYSTLKVQPAELEDSGVYFCASSQDNRENPYEQYFGPGTRLTVT.

The V gene is TRBV2, the J gene TRBJ1-2; 7 bases match TRBD1. V gave up 5 bases and J gave up 5 bases; unmatched junction bases: 11. The germline V gene has CDR1 SNHLY and CDR2 FYNNEI. The CDR3 runs 15 residues. The CDR3 loop reads CASSPDRDRSYGYTF. CDR3 bases: TGTGCCAGCAGTCCAGACCGGGACAGATCATATGGCTACACCTTC. Filled out from reference TRBV2 and TRBJ1-2, the complete variable domain reads EPEVTQTPSHQVTQMGQEVILRCVPISNHLYFYWYRQILGQKVEFLVSFYNNEISEKSEIFDDQFSVERPDGSNFTLKIRSTKLEDSAMYFCASSPDRDRSYGYTFGSGTRLTVV.

The chain joins TRBV15 to TRBJ2-7, with D uncertain. Germline assignment: CDR1 LNHNV and CDR2 YYDKDF (reference sequence). The germline V and J ends were trimmed by 5 bases and 6 bases, with 5 bases remaining between them. This CDR3 spans 10 amino acids. Written as DNA, the CDR3 is TGTGCCACCAGCGTGAGCGAGCAGTACTTC. This encodes CATSVSEQYF.

The rearrangement uses TRBV7-8 and TRBJ1-3; TRBD1 matches at 9 bases. J was trimmed by 4 bases and V by 4 bases; bases with no gene match: 8. CDR1 is SGHVS and CDR2 is FQNEAQ in the germline V gene. The CDR3 sequence is 16 residues long. The CDR3 region has the DNA TGTGCCAGCAGCTCACATATAGGGACAGGGGGAAACACCATATATTTT. This gives the protein CASSSHIGTGGNTIYF.

J is TRBJ2-1 and V is TRBV2, with D tentatively TRBD1 (6 bases). The CDR3 length is 13 residues. CDR1 is SNHLY and CDR2 is FYNNEI in the germline V gene. V lost 4 bases and J 9 bases, leaving 13 bases between the germline ends. This CDR3 is CASSVAKQGEQFF. DNA of the CDR3: TGTGCCAGCAGTGTAGCAAAACAGGGTGAGCAGTTCTTC.

The V and J genes are TRBV13 and TRBJ2-1; 13 positions match TRBD2. Germline-derived CDR1 and CDR2 are PRHDT and FYEKMQ (reference sequence). The CDR3 length is 16 residues. V lost 4 bases, J lost 8 bases, and 8 bases stayed unmatched. The CDR3 nucleotides read TGTGCCAGCAGCTCTTCGACTAGCGGGAGGTTCCATGAGCAGTTCTTC. Translating it yields CASSSSTSGRFHEQFF.

On this clone itself: The sample contains more than one DNA sequence encoding this CDR3. The rearrangement links TRBV19 to TRBJ1-2, with D maybe TRBD1 (6 bases). Germline-derived CDR1 and CDR2 are LNHDA and SQIVND (reference sequence). V was pared by 8 bases and J by 2 bases, with 12 bases between. The CDR3 runs to 13 residues. The CDR3, as DNA: TGTGCCAGTTCCCCAGGGACAAACTATGGCTACACCTTC. Protein: CASSPGTNYGYTF. Using reference TRBV19 and TRBJ1-2 for the parts outside the CDR3, the full variable domain is DGGITQSPKYLFRKEGQNVTLSCEQNLNHDAMYWYRQDPGQGLRLIYYSQIVNDFQKGDIAEGYSVSREKKESFPLTVTSAQKNPTAFYLCASSPGTNYGYTFGSGTRLTVV.

The chain joins TRBV5-4 to TRBJ2-1; 10 bases agree with TRBD2. The CDR3 spans 16 residues. Germline V lookup: CDR1 SGHNT, CDR2 YYREEE (reference sequence). The V gene end was trimmed by 4 bases and the J gene end by 6 bases; junction bases not matched to a gene: 10. The CDR3 spells CASSPSGGAGGNEQFF. CDR3 DNA sequence: TGTGCCAGCAGCCCCAGCGGGGGGGCAGGTGGCAATGAGCAGTTCTTC.

The chain links TRBV28 to TRBJ2-5, with D possibly matching TRBD2 (6 bases). Looked up from germline, CDR1 is MDHEN and CDR2 is SYDVKM. V lost 4 bases to trimming and J lost 5 bases, with 14 bases between them. The length of the CDR3 is 14 residues. Written as DNA, the CDR3 is TGTGCCAGCAGTTCTGGGACTGGTGTCGAGACCCAGTACTTC. Translating it yields CASSSGTGVETQYF.

This chain uses TRBV7-9 with TRBJ1-2; 8 nucleotides agree with TRBD1. Germline V CDR1 and CDR2: SEHNR, FQNEAQ (reference sequence). The V and J ends lost 1 base and 4 bases, in that order; junction bases with no gene match: 5. The CDR3 is 15 amino acids. Written as DNA, the CDR3 is TGTGCCAGCAGCTTAGGCTCCGGGACAGGCTATGGCTACACCTTC. Its protein is CASSLGSGTGYGYTF.

The chain uses TRBV7-2 and TRBJ2-7; 10 bases map to TRBD2. There are 13 residues in the CDR3. Germline trimming cut 5 bases from V and 3 bases from J; bases unmatched to any gene: 1. Germline CDR1 reads SGHTA; CDR2 reads FQGNSA. CDR3 amino acids: CASSPSGSYEQYF. The DNA for the CDR3 is TGTGCCAGCAGCCCTAGCGGGAGCTACGAGCAGTACTTC.

A single count supports this clone. The chain carries TRBV7-9 and TRBJ2-1; 7 bases line up with TRBD2. The V segment lost 5 bases and the J segment 5 bases; nucleotides outside the gene matches: 9. The CDR3 length is 15 residues. Germline assignment: CDR1 SEHNR and CDR2 FQNEAQ (reference sequence). CDR3 protein: CASSRETSTHNEQFF. CDR3 in DNA: TGTGCCAGCAGCCGGGAGACTAGCACACACAATGAGCAGTTCTTC.

The chain recombines TRBV29-1 with TRBJ2-2, with 7 bases fitting TRBD1. The trim removed 6 bases at V and 4 bases at J, leaving 8 bases unmatched. This CDR3 has 14 amino acids. Per the germline V gene, CDR1 is SQVTM and CDR2 is ANQGSEA. The CDR3 protein is CSVWTGSGTGELFF. DNA for the CDR3: TGCAGCGTGTGGACAGGATCGGGCACCGGGGAGCTGTTTTTT.

V is TRBV4-1 and J is TRBJ2-7; 9 bases are shared with TRBD2. Germline V lookup: CDR1 MGHRA, CDR2 YSYEKL. This CDR3 spans 15 amino acids. Trimming took 2 bases from V and 4 from J; bases not matched to a gene: 6. The CDR3 spells CASSQSSGGLYEQYF. In nucleotides, the CDR3 is TGCGCCAGCAGCCAAAGTAGCGGGGGCCTATACGAGCAGTACTTC.

The chain recombines TRBV4-1 with TRBJ2-1, with D perhaps matching TRBD1 (6 bases). CDR1 is MGHRA and CDR2 is YSYEKL in the germline V gene. With 0 bases removed from V and 3 bases from J, the gap between germline ends came to 12 bases. The CDR3 extends over 16 amino acids. In DNA form, the CDR3 reads TGCGCCAGCAGCCAAGACTTCCGGGACATCTACAATGAGCAGTTCTTC. Its protein product is CASSQDFRDIYNEQFF.